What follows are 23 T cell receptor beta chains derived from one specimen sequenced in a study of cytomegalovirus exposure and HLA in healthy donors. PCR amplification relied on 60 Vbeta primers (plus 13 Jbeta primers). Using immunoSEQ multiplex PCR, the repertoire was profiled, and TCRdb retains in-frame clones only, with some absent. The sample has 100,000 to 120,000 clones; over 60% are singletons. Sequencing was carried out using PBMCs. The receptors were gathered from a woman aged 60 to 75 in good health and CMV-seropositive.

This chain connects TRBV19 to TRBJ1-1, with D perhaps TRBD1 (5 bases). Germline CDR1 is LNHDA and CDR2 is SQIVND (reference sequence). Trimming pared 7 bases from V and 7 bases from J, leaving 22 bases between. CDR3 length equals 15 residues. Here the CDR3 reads CASTIWVGGGNEAFF. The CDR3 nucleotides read TGTGCCAGTACCATATGGGTCGGCGGGGGGAATGAAGCTTTCTTT. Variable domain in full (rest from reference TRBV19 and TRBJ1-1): DGGITQSPKYLFRKEGQNVTLSCEQNLNHDAMYWYRQDPGQGLRLIYYSQIVNDFQKGDIAEGYSVSREKKESFPLTVTSAQKNPTAFYLCASTIWVGGGNEAFFGQGTRLTVV.

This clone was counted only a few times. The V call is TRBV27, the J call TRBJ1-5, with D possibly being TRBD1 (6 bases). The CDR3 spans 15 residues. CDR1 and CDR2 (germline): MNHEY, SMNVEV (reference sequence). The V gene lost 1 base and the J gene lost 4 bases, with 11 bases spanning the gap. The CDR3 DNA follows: TGTGCCAGCAGTTTATTCGGGGGGCTAAATCAGCCCCAGCATTTT. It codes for CASSLFGGLNQPQHF.

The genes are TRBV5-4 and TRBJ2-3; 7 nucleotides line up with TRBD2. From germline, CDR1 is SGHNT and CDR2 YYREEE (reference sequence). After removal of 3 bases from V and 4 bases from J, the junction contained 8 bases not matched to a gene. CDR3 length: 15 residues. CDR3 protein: CASSSLGGSSDTQYF. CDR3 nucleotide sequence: TGTGCCAGCAGCTCGCTTGGCGGGAGCTCAGATACGCAGTATTTT.

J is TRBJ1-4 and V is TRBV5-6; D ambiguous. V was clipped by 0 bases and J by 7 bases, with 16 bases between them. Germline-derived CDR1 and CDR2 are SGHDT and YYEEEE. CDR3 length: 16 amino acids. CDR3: CASSLEESGITEKLFF. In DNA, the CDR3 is TGTGCCAGCAGCTTGGAGGAATCCGGGATTACTGAAAAACTGTTTTTT.

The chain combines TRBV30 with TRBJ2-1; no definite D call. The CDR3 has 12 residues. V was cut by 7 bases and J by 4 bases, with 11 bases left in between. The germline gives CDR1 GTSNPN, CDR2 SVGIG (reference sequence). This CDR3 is CAYRLEYNEQFF. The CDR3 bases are TGTGCCTATAGACTCGAGTACAATGAGCAGTTCTTC.

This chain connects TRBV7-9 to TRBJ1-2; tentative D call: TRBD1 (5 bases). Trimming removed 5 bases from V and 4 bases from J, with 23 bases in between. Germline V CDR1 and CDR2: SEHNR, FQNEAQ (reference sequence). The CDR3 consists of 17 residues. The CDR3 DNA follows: TGTGCCAGCAGCCCCTTGGTTCGCGCAGGGAATATCTATGGCTACACCTTC. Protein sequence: CASSPLVRAGNIYGYTF.

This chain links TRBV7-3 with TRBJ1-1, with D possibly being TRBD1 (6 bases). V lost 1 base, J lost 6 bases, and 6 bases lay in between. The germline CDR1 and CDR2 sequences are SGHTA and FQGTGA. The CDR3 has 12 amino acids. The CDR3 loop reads CASSLKGAEAFF. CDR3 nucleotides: TGTGCCAGCAGCTTAAAGGGGGCTGAAGCTTTCTTT.

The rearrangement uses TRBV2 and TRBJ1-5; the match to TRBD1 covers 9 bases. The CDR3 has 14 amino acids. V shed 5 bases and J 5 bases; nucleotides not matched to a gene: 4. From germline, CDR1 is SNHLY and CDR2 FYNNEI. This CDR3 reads CASSLGTGYQPQHF. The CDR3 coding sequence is TGTGCCAGCAGTCTCGGGACAGGGTATCAGCCCCAGCATTTT.

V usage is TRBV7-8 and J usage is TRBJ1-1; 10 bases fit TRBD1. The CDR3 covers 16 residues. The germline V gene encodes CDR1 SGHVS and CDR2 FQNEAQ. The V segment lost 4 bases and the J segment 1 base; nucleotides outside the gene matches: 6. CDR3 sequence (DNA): TGTGCCAGCAGCTCCGGGACAGGGGCACGGAACACTGAAGCTTTCTTT. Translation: CASSSGTGARNTEAFF. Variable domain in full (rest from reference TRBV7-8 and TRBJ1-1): GAGVSQSPRYKVAKRGQDVALRCDPISGHVSLFWYQQALGQGPEFLTYFQNEAQLDKSGLPSDRFFAERPEGSVSTLKIQRTQQEDSAVYLCASSSGTGARNTEAFFGQGTRLTVV.

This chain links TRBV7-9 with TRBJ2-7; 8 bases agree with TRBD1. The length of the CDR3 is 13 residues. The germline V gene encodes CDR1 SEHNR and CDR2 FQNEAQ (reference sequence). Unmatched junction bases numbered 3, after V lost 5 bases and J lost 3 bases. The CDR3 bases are TGTGCCAGCAGCGTTACAGGGGGCTACGAGCAGTACTTC. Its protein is CASSVTGGYEQYF.

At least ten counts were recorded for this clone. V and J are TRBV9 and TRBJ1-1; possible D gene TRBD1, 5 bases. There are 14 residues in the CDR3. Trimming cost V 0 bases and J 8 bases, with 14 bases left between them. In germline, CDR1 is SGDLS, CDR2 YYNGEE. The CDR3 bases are TGTGCCAGCAGCGTAGGGCAGGGATGGGGAGAAGCTTTCTTT. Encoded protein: CASSVGQGWGEAFF.

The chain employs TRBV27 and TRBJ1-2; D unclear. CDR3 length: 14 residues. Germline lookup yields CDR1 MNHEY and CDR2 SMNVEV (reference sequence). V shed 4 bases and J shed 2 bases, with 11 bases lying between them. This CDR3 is CASSSFDKNYGYTF. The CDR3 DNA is TGTGCCAGCAGTTCTTTCGACAAGAACTATGGCTACACCTTC.

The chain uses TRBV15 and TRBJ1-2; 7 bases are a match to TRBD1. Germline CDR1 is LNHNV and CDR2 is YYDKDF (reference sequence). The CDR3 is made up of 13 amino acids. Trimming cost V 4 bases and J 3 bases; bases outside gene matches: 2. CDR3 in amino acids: CATSTDRDYGYTF. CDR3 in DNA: TGTGCCACCAGCACCGACAGGGACTATGGCTACACCTTC.

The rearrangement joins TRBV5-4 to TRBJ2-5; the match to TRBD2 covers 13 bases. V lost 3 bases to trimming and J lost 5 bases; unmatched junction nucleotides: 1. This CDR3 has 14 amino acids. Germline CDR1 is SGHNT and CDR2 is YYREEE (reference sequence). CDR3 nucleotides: TGTGCCAGCAGCTCACTAGCGGGAGGGGAGACCCAGTACTTC. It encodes CASSSLAGGETQYF.

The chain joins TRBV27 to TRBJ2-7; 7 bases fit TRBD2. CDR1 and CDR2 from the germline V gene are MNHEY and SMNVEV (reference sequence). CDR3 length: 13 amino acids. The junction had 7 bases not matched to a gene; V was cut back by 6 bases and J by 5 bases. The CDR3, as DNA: TGTGCCAGCAGCGCCCGACTAGCAGACGAGCAGTACTTC. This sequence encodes CASSARLADEQYF.

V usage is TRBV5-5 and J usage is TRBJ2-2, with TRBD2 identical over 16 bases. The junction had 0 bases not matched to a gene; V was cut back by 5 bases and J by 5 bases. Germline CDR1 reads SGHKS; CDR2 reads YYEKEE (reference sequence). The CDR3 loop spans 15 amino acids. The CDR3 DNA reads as TGTGCCAGCAGGGGACTAGCGGGAGGGACCGGGGAGCTGTTTTTT. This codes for CASRGLAGGTGELFF.

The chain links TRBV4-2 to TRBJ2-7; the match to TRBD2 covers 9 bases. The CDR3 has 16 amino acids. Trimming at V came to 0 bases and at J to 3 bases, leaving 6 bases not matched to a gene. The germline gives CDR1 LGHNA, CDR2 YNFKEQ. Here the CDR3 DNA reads TGTGCCAGCAGCCAAGATCTCGCGGGAGGGTTCTACGAGCAGTACTTC. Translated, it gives CASSQDLAGGFYEQYF.

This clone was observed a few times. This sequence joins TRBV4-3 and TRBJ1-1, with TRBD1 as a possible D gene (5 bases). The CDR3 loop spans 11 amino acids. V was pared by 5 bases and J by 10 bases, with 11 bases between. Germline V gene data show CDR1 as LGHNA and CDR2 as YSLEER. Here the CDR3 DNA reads TGCGCCAGCAGCGGCAGGGCGATAGCTTTCTTT. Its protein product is CASSGRAIAFF.

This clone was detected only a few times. Here the CDR3 reads CASSQDLAGAYEQYF. The CDR3 DNA follows: TGTGCCAGCAGCCAAGACCTAGCGGGAGCGTACGAGCAGTACTTC. The chain uses TRBV4-2 and TRBJ2-7; 10 positions match TRBD2. The V gene's germline CDR1 is LGHNA and CDR2 YNFKEQ. Losses at the gene ends were 0 bases for V and 4 bases for J; bases not matched to a gene: 3. CDR3 length: 15 residues.

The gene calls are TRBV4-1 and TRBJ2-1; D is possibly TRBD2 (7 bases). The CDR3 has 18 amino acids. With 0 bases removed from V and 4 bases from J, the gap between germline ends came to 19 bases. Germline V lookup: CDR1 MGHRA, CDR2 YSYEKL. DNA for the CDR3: TGCGCCAGCAGCCAAGAAAAAGGGGGGGCTGAGACATACAATGAGCAGTTCTTC. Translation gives CASSQEKGGAETYNEQFF.

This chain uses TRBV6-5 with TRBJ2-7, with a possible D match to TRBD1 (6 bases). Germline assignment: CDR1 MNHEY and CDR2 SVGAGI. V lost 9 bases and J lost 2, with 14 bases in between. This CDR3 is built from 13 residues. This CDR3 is CASYGGLTYEQYF. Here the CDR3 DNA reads TGTGCCAGTTATGGGGGCTTGACCTACGAGCAGTACTTC.

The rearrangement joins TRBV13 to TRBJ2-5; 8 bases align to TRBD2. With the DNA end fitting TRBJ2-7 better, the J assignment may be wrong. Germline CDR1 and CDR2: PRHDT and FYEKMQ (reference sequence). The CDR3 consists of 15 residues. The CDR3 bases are TGTGCCAGCAGCAGCGGGCGGGGGGCGGGCTACGAGCAGTACTTC. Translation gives CASSSGRGAGYEQYF.

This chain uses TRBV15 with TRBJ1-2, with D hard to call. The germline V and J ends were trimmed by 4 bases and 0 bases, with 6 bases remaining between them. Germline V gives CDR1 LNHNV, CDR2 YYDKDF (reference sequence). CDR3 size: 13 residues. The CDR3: CATSKTANYGYTF. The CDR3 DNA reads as TGTGCCACCAGCAAAACAGCTAACTATGGCTACACCTTC.